This T cell receptor beta chain was obtained from a study of tumor-infiltrating lymphocytes in localized non-small cell lung cancer. Germline values: CDR1 MNHNS, CDR2 SASEGT. Trimming took 1 base from V and 9 from J, leaving 9 bases between them. The CDR3 has 13 residues. Assay: immunoSEQ multiplex PCR; the TCRdb copy retains only in-frame clones and omits some. This table has 13,000 or so clones, just over 85% appearing once. This clone has a single count. The origin of this receptor is a human donor with non-small cell lung cancer. The source material was lung tumor tissue. The V call is TRBV6-1, the J call TRBJ2-2; TRBD1 is a possible D gene (5 bases). CDR3 amino acids: CASSEEGHRELFF. CDR3 nucleotide sequence: TGTGCCAGCAGTGAAGAGGGGCACCGGGAGCTGTTTTTT.